This entry describes one T cell receptor (beta chain). The data belong to a study of T cell responses to AZD1222 COVID-19 vaccine. The CDR3 covers 16 residues. The V end lost 6 bases, the J end lost 1 base, and 18 bases lay between the germline ends. CDR1 is MNHEY, CDR2 SVGEGT, per germline. Some clones are missing from TCRdb's copy, which holds only in-frame ones; the method was immunoSEQ multiplex PCR. The table records 200,000 or so clones, about 94% of them present only once. This TCR was recovered from an adult who received the AZD1222 COVID-19 vaccine. The starting material was peripheral blood, obtained 28 days after the second AZD1222 dose. The chain links TRBV6-2 or TRBV6-3 to TRBJ1-1; D perhaps matches TRBD1 (5 bases). The CDR3 here is CASRPARGAWNTEAFF. As DNA, the CDR3 is TGTGCCAGCAGACCTGCCCGAGGGGCCTGGAACACTGAAGCTTTCTTT.